The 32 T cell receptor beta chains presented below share a single source sample, sequenced in a study of cytomegalovirus exposure and HLA in healthy donors. The PCR employed 60 Vbeta primers together with 13 Jbeta primers. Sequencing was performed with immunoSEQ multiplex PCR; in TCRdb, only in-frame clones are kept and a portion is missing. The sample lists some 170,000 clones; 75% to 80% were seen once. Sequencing used PBMCs. Every receptor here comes from a man aged 40-49 years in good health and CMV-seropositive.

The rearrangement links TRBV9 to TRBJ2-7; 8 positions agree with TRBD2. This CDR3 comprises 17 residues. The V and J ends lost 4 bases and 2 bases, in that order; junction bases with no gene match: 14. The V gene's germline CDR1 is SGDLS and CDR2 YYNGEE. CDR3 DNA: TGTGCCAGCAGCCCCGGGAGTAGCGGGGCGGTCCCCTACGAGCAGTACTTC. Its translation: CASSPGSSGAVPYEQYF.

Note on this clone: This same CDR3 is encoded by further DNA sequences in the sample. This sequence joins TRBV7-3 and TRBJ2-3, with TRBD2 as a possible D gene (6 bases). Trimming removed 5 bases from V and 0 bases from J, with 9 bases in between. This CDR3 spans 14 amino acids. Germline lookup yields CDR1 SGHTA and CDR2 FQGTGA. The CDR3 spells CASSPGTSTDTQYF. The CDR3 nucleotides read TGTGCCAGCAGCCCAGGGACTAGCACAGATACGCAGTATTTT.

The V and J genes are TRBV30 and TRBJ1-6, with a possible D match to TRBD1 (5 bases). This CDR3 is built from 16 residues. Germline CDR1 and CDR2: GTSNPN and SVGIG (reference sequence). Trimming left V 0 bases short and J 10 bases short, with 19 bases between. The chain's CDR3 is CAWSVWGGRRDSPLHF. CDR3 sequence (DNA): TGTGCCTGGAGTGTATGGGGGGGAAGAAGGGACTCACCCCTCCACTTT. Supplemented by reference TRBV30 and TRBJ1-6, the full variable domain reads SQTIHQWPATLVQPVGSPLSLECTVEGTSNPNLYWYRQAAGRGLQLLFYSVGIGQISSEVPQNLSASRPQDRQFILSSKKLLLSDSGFYLCAWSVWGGRRDSPLHFGNGTRLTVT.

The V gene is TRBV10-3, the J gene TRBJ2-7, with 10 bases that match TRBD1. Trimming took 7 bases from V and 3 from J; bases not matched to a gene: 6. Germline V lookup: CDR1 ENHRY, CDR2 SYGVKD. The length of the CDR3 is 14 residues. The chain's CDR3 is CAITSRTGGYEQYF. The CDR3 DNA reads TGTGCCATCACCTCCCGGACAGGGGGCTACGAGCAGTACTTC.

The chain employs TRBV7-9 and TRBJ2-1; 12 bases align to TRBD2. The trim removed 5 bases at V and 10 bases at J, leaving 6 bases unmatched. Germline-derived CDR1 and CDR2 are SEHNR and FQNEAQ (reference sequence). The CDR3 consists of 14 residues. DNA of the CDR3: TGTGCCAGCAGCCCTAGCGGGAGGGAGGACGAGCAGTTCTTC. Its protein is CASSPSGREDEQFF.

The chain uses TRBV5-1 and TRBJ1-1, with TRBD1 as a possible D gene (5 bases). V was trimmed by 1 base and J by 4 bases, leaving 8 bases between them. Germline loops: CDR1 SGHRS, CDR2 YFSETQ. The CDR3 length is 13 residues. The CDR3 here is CASSLRGSTEAFF. The CDR3 DNA sequence: TGCGCCAGCAGCTTGAGGGGAAGCACTGAAGCTTTCTTT.

The rearrangement uses TRBV6-5 and TRBJ2-7, with 8 positions matching TRBD1. V trimming: 4 bases; J trimming: 5 bases; junction bases outside the gene matches: 7. The CDR3 spans 14 residues. Germline CDR1 is MNHEY and CDR2 is SVGAGI. The CDR3 DNA reads TGTGCCAGCAGTTCGACAGGGACAGGCCACGAGCAGTACTTC. This codes for CASSSTGTGHEQYF.

The gene calls are TRBV7-3 and TRBJ1-6; 9 bases agree with TRBD1. The CDR3 contains 16 residues. The germline CDR1 and CDR2 sequences are SGHTA and FQGTGA. The V and J ends lost 5 bases and 3 bases, in that order; junction bases with no gene match: 5. CDR3 loop: CASSPRDRVYNSPLHF. In nucleotides, the CDR3 is TGTGCCAGCAGCCCCCGGGACAGGGTCTATAATTCACCCCTCCACTTT. The variable domain in full, completed from reference TRBV7-3 and TRBJ1-6, reads GAGVSQTPSNKVTEKGKYVELRCDPISGHTALYWYRQSLGQGPEFLIYFQGTGAADDSGLPNDRFFAVRPEGSVSTLKIQRTERGDSAVYLCASSPRDRVYNSPLHFGNGTRLTVT.

In this sample, this clone turned up a few times. The chain carries TRBV5-4 and TRBJ2-2; 8 bases line up with TRBD2. CDR1 and CDR2 (germline): SGHNT, YYREEE (reference sequence). CDR3 size: 16 residues. V dropped 3 bases and J dropped 4; count of bases not matched to a gene: 8. CDR3 in DNA: TGTGCCAGCAGCTCAAAAGCGGGAGTAACCACCGGGGAGCTGTTTTTT. As protein: CASSSKAGVTTGELFF.

The genes are TRBV6-4 and TRBJ2-7; 7 bases line up with TRBD2. Germline lookup yields CDR1 MRHNA and CDR2 SNTAGT. Trimming cost V 7 bases and J 1 base; bases outside gene matches: 7. The CDR3 runs to 14 residues. Here the CDR3 DNA reads TGTGCCAGCACGGCGCGGGAGAGGTCCTACGAGCAGTACTTC. Amino acids: CASTARERSYEQYF.

The rearrangement joins TRBV19 to TRBJ2-7; 9 nucleotides line up with TRBD2. CDR1 is LNHDA, CDR2 SQIVND, per germline (reference sequence). Trimming removed 1 base from V and 0 bases from J; junction bases left unmatched: 4. The CDR3 loop spans 16 amino acids. The CDR3 reads CASSIGGSGGSYEQYF. The CDR3 DNA sequence: TGTGCCAGTAGTATAGGCGGTAGCGGGGGCTCCTACGAGCAGTACTTC.

This chain's CDR3 is CASRSQWSSYEQYF. DNA for the CDR3: TGTGCCAGCAGGTCTCAGTGGAGCTCCTACGAGCAGTACTTC. V gene TRBV2 combines with J gene TRBJ2-7, with D uncertain. The CDR3 spans 14 residues. Germline V CDR1 and CDR2: SNHLY, FYNNEI. V was pared by 6 bases and J by 0 bases, with 12 bases between.

The chain carries TRBV7-3 and TRBJ2-1, with 9 bases fitting TRBD2. The CDR3 is 16 amino acids. Trimming took 8 bases from V and 3 from J; bases not matched to a gene: 11. Germline CDR1 SGHTA, CDR2 FQGTGA. The CDR3 is CASSVRASGVYNEQFF. The CDR3 nucleotides read TGTGCCAGCTCCGTTCGGGCTAGCGGGGTCTACAATGAGCAGTTCTTC.

In this sample, this clone turned up a few times. The rearrangement joins TRBV9 to TRBJ1-2, with 10 bases lining up with TRBD1. With 0 bases clipped from V and 4 bases from J, the junction kept 3 bases outside the gene matches. The CDR3 totals 15 residues. The germline CDR1 and CDR2 sequences are SGDLS and YYNGEE. The CDR3 DNA sequence: TGTGCCAGCAGCGTAGACGGGACAGGGGTCTATGGCTACACCTTC. Its protein is CASSVDGTGVYGYTF.

This clone was found a few times. The chain employs TRBV4-1 and TRBJ2-3; D is possibly TRBD1 (6 bases). The CDR3 runs 14 residues. The germline CDR1 and CDR2 sequences are MGHRA and YSYEKL. Trimming took off 5 bases at V and 4 bases at J, with 13 bases between the two ends. The CDR3 sequence: CASSSLQGSDTQYF. The DNA of the CDR3 is TGCGCCAGCAGCTCCCTACAGGGATCAGATACGCAGTATTTT.

The chain links TRBV4-2 to TRBJ2-3; 10 bases match TRBD2. The CDR3 consists of 19 residues. Germline trimming cut 4 bases from V and 0 bases from J; bases unmatched to any gene: 13. Germline loops: CDR1 LGHNA, CDR2 YNFKEQ. The CDR3 protein is CASSPSSSGGGPSTDTQYF. CDR3 sequence (DNA): TGTGCCAGCAGCCCCTCTTCTAGCGGGGGCGGTCCTAGCACAGATACGCAGTATTTT.

This rearrangement joins TRBV21-1 to TRBJ2-7; no DNA check was done on the table's D call, TRBD2. TRBV21-1 is deemed a pseudogene. The CDR3 loop spans 16 amino acids. The CDR3 loop is CASSKYSESSSYEQYF. CDR3 bases: TGTGCCAGCAGCAAATATAGCGAGTCCAGCTCCTACGAGCAGTACTTC.

This clone was detected once. This chain links TRBV6-4 with TRBJ2-6, with 8 nucleotides matching TRBD1. The V segment lost 10 bases and the J segment 4 bases; nucleotides outside the gene matches: 6. From germline, CDR1 is MRHNA and CDR2 SNTAGT. CDR3 length: 14 amino acids. The CDR3 reads CATRQGTGANVLTF. The CDR3 DNA reads TGTGCCACCCGACAGGGGACAGGGGCCAACGTCCTGACTTTC.

The J gene is TRBJ1-2, the V gene TRBV6-1, with 7 bases that match TRBD1. Germline V gene sequence: CDR1 MNHNS, CDR2 SASEGT. The CDR3 sequence is 15 residues long. J gave up 4 bases and V 1 base, and 6 bases lay outside the gene matches. In DNA form, the CDR3 reads TGTGCCAGCAGTGAAGGCGGACAGGCGAGCTATGGCTACACCTTC. Translation gives CASSEGGQASYGYTF.

V usage is TRBV21-1 and J usage is TRBJ1-1. TRBV21-1 is a known pseudogene. The CDR3 is 17 residues long. CDR3 protein: CASSKVNGGEGNTEAFF. CDR3 in DNA: TGTGCCAGCAGCAAAGTAAACGGGGGTGAAGGGAACACTGAAGCTTTCTTT.

The count of this clone is one. The V gene is TRBV6-5, the J gene TRBJ1-2; 7 positions match TRBD1. CDR1 is MNHEY and CDR2 is SVGAGI in the germline V gene. Germline trimming cut 6 bases from V and 3 bases from J; bases unmatched to any gene: 4. The CDR3 is 13 residues long. The CDR3 nucleotides are TGTGCCAGCAGGCGGGACAGCTACTATGGCTACACCTTC. It is translated as CASRRDSYYGYTF.

This clone was counted once. This chain links TRBV5-8 with TRBJ1-3; 8 bases are shared with TRBD1. The CDR3 runs to 15 residues. V lost 4 bases to trimming and J lost 4 bases; unmatched junction nucleotides: 7. Germline CDR1 SGHTS, CDR2 YDEGEE. The CDR3 loop is CASSARTGSGNTIYF. CDR3 sequence (DNA): TGTGCCAGCAGCGCCCGGACAGGGTCAGGAAACACCATATATTTT.

This clone showed up just a few times. The junction differs from germline at one of its ends, possibly a read error. This rearrangement joins TRBV11-3 to TRBJ2-7; 9 bases match TRBD1. The CDR3 is made up of 14 amino acids. Germline values: CDR1 SGHNT, CDR2 YENEEA. CDR3: CASSPGTGTANVDF. DNA of the CDR3: TGTGCCAGCAGTCCCGGGACAGGGACTGCCAATGTGGACTTC.

Note on this clone: At the DNA level, this CDR3 is encoded by other sequences in the same sample as well. This chain links TRBV10-1 with TRBJ2-5; perhaps TRBD1 as D (5 bases). Trimming pared 5 bases from V and 2 bases from J, leaving 9 bases between. The germline CDR1 and CDR2 sequences are WNHNN and SYGVQD (reference sequence). CDR3 length equals 13 residues. This CDR3 is CASSRDSQETQYF. In DNA, the CDR3 is TGCGCCAGCAGTCGAGACAGTCAAGAGACCCAGTACTTC.

The chain combines TRBV29-1 with TRBJ2-1; 12 positions match TRBD2. Losses at the gene ends were 7 bases for V and 8 bases for J; bases not matched to a gene: 9. CDR1 and CDR2 from the germline V gene are SQVTM and ANQGSEA. The CDR3 is made up of 14 amino acids. The CDR3 region has the DNA TGCAGCGGGCGTGCTAGCGGGAGGGCCCATGAGCAGTTCTTC. Protein product: CSGRASGRAHEQFF.

The genes are TRBV2 and TRBJ2-5; D might be TRBD1 (6 bases). The end of the DNA aligns better with TRBJ2-7, so the J call may be wrong. The length of the CDR3 is 12 residues. Looked up from germline, CDR1 is SNHLY and CDR2 is FYNNEI. The CDR3 coding sequence is TGTGCCAGCAGGGAGGACAGATCCGAGCAGTACTTC. Its translation is CASREDRSEQYF.

J is TRBJ2-3 and V is TRBV6-4; maybe TRBD2 (5 bases). CDR3 length: 14 amino acids. Trimming stripped 0 bases from V and 4 bases from J, with 8 bases between. Germline values: CDR1 MRHNA, CDR2 SNTAGT. The CDR3 DNA follows: TGTGCCAGCAGTGACTCCCTGGAGGCAGATACGCAGTATTTT. Its translation is CASSDSLEADTQYF.

Notes on this clone: The same CDR3 can be traced to other DNA sequences in this sample. The chain has TRBV27 and TRBJ2-5, with 9 bases lining up with TRBD1. The germline V gene has CDR1 MNHEY and CDR2 SMNVEV (reference sequence). V lost 6 bases, J lost 5 bases, and 10 bases stayed unmatched. The CDR3 covers 15 residues. This chain's CDR3 is CASRWGQGGGETQYF. DNA of the CDR3: TGTGCCAGCAGGTGGGGACAGGGAGGAGGGGAGACCCAGTACTTC.

In its sample, this clone was seen a few times. This sequence joins TRBV28 and TRBJ2-1; 10 bases line up with TRBD2. The CDR3 loop spans 15 amino acids. Germline V gene lookup returns CDR1 MDHEN and CDR2 SYDVKM. V lost 4 bases to trimming and J lost 4 bases; unmatched junction nucleotides: 4. CDR3 region: CASSSLTSGYNEQFF. DNA for the CDR3: TGTGCCAGCAGTTCGCTGACTAGCGGGTACAATGAGCAGTTCTTC.

The V and J genes are TRBV5-8 and TRBJ2-7; D gene unclear. Germline CDR1 and CDR2: SGHTS and YDEGEE. The CDR3 is made up of 15 amino acids. V dropped 0 bases and J dropped 7 bases, with 17 bases sitting between them. This CDR3 is CASSLVADPSREQYF. CDR3 nucleotide sequence: TGTGCCAGCAGCTTGGTGGCCGACCCTTCTAGAGAGCAGTACTTC.

The chain is built from TRBV10-3 and TRBJ2-5; TRBD2 matches 8 bases. Germline CDR1 is ENHRY and CDR2 is SYGVKD. The CDR3 covers 15 residues. V dropped 0 bases and J dropped 5; count of bases not matched to a gene: 5. For the CDR3, the DNA is TGTGCCATCAGTGAGTCTGTAGCGGGAATGGAGACCCAGTACTTC. Protein: CAISESVAGMETQYF.

V gene TRBV28 combines with J gene TRBJ1-5, with 7 positions matching TRBD1. Per germline, CDR1 MDHEN and CDR2 SYDVKM. With V trimmed by 6 bases and J by 5 bases, 7 bases remained unmatched. The CDR3 is 14 residues long. CDR3 nucleotides: TGTGCCAGCAGCTCAGACAGGGTGTATCAGCCCCAGCATTTT. Its translation: CASSSDRVYQPQHF.